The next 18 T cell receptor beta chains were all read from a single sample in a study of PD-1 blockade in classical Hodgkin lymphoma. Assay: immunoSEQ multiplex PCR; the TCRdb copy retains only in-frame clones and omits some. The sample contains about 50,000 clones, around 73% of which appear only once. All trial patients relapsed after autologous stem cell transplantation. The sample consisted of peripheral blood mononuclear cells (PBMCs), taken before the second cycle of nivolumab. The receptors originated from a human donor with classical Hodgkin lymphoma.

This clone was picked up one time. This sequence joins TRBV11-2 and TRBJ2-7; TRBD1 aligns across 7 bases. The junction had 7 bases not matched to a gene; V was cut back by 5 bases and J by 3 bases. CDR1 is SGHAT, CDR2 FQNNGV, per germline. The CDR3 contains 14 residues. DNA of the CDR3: TGTGCCAGCAGCACCCGGACAGGAAACTACGAGCAGTACTTC. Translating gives CASSTRTGNYEQYF.

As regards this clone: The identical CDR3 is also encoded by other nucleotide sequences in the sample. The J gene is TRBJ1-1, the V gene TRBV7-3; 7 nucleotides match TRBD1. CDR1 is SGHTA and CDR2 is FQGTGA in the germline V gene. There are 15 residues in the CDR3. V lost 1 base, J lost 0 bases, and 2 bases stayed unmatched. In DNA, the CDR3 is TGTGCCAGCAGCTTAAAGGGGGCTATGAACACTGAAGCTTTCTTT. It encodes CASSLKGAMNTEAFF.

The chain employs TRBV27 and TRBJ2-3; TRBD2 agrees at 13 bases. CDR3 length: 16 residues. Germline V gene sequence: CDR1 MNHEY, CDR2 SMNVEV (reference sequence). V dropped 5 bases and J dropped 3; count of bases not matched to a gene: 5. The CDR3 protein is CASSQTSGRTTDTQYF. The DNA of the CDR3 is TGTGCCAGCAGTCAGACTAGCGGGAGGACAACAGATACGCAGTATTTT.

The CDR3 DNA reads as TGCGCCAGCAGTACGGGACAGGGCTTCGATGAGCAGTTCTTC. As protein: CASSTGQGFDEQFF. The chain has TRBV10-1 and TRBJ2-1; 9 bases agree with TRBD1. Trimming took 5 bases from V and 8 from J; bases not matched to a gene: 7. There are 14 residues in the CDR3. The germline gives CDR1 WNHNN, CDR2 SYGVQD (reference sequence).

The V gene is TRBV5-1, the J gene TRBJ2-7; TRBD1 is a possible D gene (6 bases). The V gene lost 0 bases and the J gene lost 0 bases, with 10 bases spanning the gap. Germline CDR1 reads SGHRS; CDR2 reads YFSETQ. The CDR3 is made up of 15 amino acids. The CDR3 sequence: CASSLGAGVSYEQYF. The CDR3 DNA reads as TGCGCCAGCAGCTTGGGGGCAGGGGTCTCCTACGAGCAGTACTTC.

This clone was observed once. The CDR3 DNA reads as TGTGCCAGCAGTCCATGGGACAGGGGATTGGCTTTCTTT. Protein sequence: CASSPWDRGLAFF. The chain has TRBV28 and TRBJ1-1; 10 positions match TRBD1. Germline V gene sequence: CDR1 MDHEN, CDR2 SYDVKM. This CDR3 is 13 amino acids long. Germline trimming cut 5 bases from V and 11 bases from J; bases unmatched to any gene: 8.

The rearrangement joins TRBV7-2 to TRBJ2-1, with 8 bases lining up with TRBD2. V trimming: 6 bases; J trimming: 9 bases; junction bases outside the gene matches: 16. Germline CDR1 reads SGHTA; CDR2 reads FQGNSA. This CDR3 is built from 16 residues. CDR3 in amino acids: CASRIEAGVAVVEQFF. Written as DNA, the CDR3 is TGTGCCAGCAGGATTGAAGCGGGAGTCGCAGTCGTTGAGCAGTTCTTC.

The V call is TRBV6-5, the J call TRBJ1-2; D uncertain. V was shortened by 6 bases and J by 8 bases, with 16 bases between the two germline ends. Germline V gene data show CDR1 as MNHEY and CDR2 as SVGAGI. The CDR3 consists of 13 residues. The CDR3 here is CASSPRPLAGYTF. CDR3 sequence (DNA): TGTGCCAGCAGCCCCCGACCCCTGGCCGGCTACACCTTC.

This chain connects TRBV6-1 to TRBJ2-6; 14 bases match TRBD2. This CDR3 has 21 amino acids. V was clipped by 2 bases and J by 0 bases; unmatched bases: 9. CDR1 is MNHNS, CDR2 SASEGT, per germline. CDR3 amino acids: CASSELLGTSGSLSGANVLTF. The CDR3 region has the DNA TGTGCCAGCAGTGAACTGTTAGGGACTAGCGGGAGTCTCTCTGGGGCCAACGTCCTGACTTTC.

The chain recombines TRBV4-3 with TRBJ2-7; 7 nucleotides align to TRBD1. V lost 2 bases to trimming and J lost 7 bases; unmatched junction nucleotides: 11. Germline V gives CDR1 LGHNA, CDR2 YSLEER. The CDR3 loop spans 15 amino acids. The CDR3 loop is CASSQQVQGGGEQYF. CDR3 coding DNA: TGCGCCAGCAGCCAACAAGTTCAAGGGGGCGGTGAGCAGTACTTC.

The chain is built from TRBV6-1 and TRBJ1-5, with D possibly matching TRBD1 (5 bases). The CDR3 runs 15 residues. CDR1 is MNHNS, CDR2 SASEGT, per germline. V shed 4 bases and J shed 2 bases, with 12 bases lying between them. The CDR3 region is CASSVGQGGNQPQHF. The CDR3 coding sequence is TGTGCCAGCAGTGTCGGACAAGGTGGCAATCAGCCCCAGCATTTT.

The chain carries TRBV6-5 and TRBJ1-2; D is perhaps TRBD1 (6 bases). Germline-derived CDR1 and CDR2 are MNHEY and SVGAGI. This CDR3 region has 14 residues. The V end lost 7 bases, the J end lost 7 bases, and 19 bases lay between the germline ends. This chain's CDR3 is CASIRGGVGTGYTF. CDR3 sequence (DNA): TGTGCCAGCATAAGAGGGGGTGTTGGGACTGGCTACACCTTC.

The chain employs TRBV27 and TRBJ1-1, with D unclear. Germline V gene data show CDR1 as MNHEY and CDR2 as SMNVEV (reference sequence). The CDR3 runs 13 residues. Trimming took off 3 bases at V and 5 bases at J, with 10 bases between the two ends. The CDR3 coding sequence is TGTGCCAGCAGTTTTAGCTGGGTGACTGAAGCTTTCTTT. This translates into CASSFSWVTEAFF.

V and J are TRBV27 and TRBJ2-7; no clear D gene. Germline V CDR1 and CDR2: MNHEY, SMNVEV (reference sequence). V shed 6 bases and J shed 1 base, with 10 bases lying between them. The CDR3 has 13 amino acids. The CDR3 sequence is CASRVSPSYEQYF. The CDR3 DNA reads TGTGCCAGCAGGGTCAGTCCGTCCTACGAGCAGTACTTC.

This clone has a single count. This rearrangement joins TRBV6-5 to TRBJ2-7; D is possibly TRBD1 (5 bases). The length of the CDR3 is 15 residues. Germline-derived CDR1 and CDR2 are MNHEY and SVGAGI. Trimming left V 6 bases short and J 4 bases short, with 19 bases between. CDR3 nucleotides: TGTGCCAGCAGCGATAGGGGCTCAAGAATTTACGAGCAGTACTTC. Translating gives CASSDRGSRIYEQYF.

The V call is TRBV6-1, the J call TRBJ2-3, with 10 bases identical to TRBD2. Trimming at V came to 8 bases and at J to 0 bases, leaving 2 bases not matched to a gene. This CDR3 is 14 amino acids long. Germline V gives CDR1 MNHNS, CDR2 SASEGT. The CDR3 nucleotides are TGTGCCAGCGGACTAGCGGTGAGCACAGATACGCAGTATTTT. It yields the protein CASGLAVSTDTQYF.

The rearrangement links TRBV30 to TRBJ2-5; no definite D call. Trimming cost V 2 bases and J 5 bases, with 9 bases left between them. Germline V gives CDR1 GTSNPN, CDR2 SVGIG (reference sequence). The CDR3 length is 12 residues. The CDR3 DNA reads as TGTGCCTGGAGTCCCGGGTCGGAGACCCAGTACTTC. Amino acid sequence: CAWSPGSETQYF.

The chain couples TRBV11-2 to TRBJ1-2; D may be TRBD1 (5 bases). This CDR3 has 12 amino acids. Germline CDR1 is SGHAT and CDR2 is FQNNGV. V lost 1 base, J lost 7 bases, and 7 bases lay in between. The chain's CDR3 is CASSLAGTGYTF. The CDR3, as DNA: TGTGCCAGCAGCTTAGCAGGGACTGGCTACACCTTC.